This T cell receptor beta chain was captured in a study of blood T cell repertoires in COVID-19. The count of this clone is one. Profiled with immunoSEQ multiplex PCR; TCRdb holds only in-frame clones, not every one. The top ten clones hold about 20% of a sample with about 110,000 clones, roughly 80% of them seen once. CDR1 is LGHNA, CDR2 YNFKEQ, per germline. J lost 3 bases, V lost 2 bases, and 8 bases had no gene match. CDR3 length equals 16 residues. The TCR sequence derives from a woman aged 55 to 70 with acute or convalescent COVID-19. The sequencing input was peripheral blood. V is TRBV4-2 and J is TRBJ1-2; 8 bases map to TRBD1. The CDR3 is CASSQSPGRGHYGYTF. The CDR3 bases are TGTGCCAGCAGCCAATCCCCGGGCAGGGGGCACTATGGCTACACCTTC.